The 32 T cell receptor beta chains reported below all come from one sample, sequenced in a study of PD-1 blockade in classical Hodgkin lymphoma. Each and every patient relapsed after autologous stem cell transplantation, and patients got differing brentuximab vedotin exposure. Sequencing was performed with immunoSEQ multiplex PCR; in TCRdb, only in-frame clones are kept and a portion is missing. Here the sample spans more than 40,000 clones, about 74% being singletons. Sequenced material: peripheral blood mononuclear cells (PBMCs), taken at baseline. The receptors originated from a human donor with classical Hodgkin lymphoma.

The chain links TRBV7-2 to TRBJ1-1; 7 positions agree with TRBD1. Germline V CDR1 and CDR2: SGHTA, FQGNSA. The CDR3 covers 15 residues. Trimming cost V 3 bases and J 2 bases; bases outside gene matches: 6. CDR3 region: CASSLKTGLNTEAFF. CDR3 DNA: TGTGCCAGCAGCTTGAAGACAGGGCTTAACACTGAAGCTTTCTTT.

The chain has TRBV7-2 and TRBJ2-7; D might be TRBD2 (5 bases). Deletions cut 2 bases from V and 4 bases from J, with 9 bases between. CDR3 length: 13 amino acids. CDR1 and CDR2 (germline): SGHTA, FQGNSA. The CDR3 region is CASSLSSGYEQYF. Written as DNA, the CDR3 is TGTGCCAGCAGCTTAAGTTCGGGATACGAGCAGTACTTC.

The V gene is TRBV19, the J gene TRBJ1-5; the D gene is possibly TRBD1 (5 bases). Germline values: CDR1 LNHDA, CDR2 SQIVND (reference sequence). The CDR3 extends over 15 amino acids. The germline V and J ends were trimmed by 5 bases and 11 bases, with 22 bases remaining between them. The CDR3 sequence is CASSGQGPSNRAQHF. The CDR3 DNA reads as TGTGCCAGTAGTGGGCAGGGCCCTAGTAATCGCGCCCAGCATTTT.

V usage is TRBV11-2 and J usage is TRBJ2-7, with D maybe TRBD1 (6 bases). CDR1 and CDR2 from the germline V gene are SGHAT and FQNNGV. Trimming removed 2 bases from V and 3 bases from J, with 14 bases in between. This CDR3 comprises 15 residues. The CDR3 nucleotides are TGTGCCAGCAGCTTAACAACCGGGACAATCTACGAGCAGTACTTC. Translation: CASSLTTGTIYEQYF.

The chain employs TRBV11-2 and TRBJ1-5, with no clear D. Trimming cost V 5 bases and J 1 base, with 9 bases left between them. From germline, CDR1 is SGHAT and CDR2 FQNNGV. The CDR3 is 14 amino acids. DNA of the CDR3: TGTGCCAGCAGCACACACATGAGCAATCAGCCCCAGCATTTT. Translated, it gives CASSTHMSNQPQHF.

The chain combines TRBV13 with TRBJ1-4; 10 bases agree with TRBD1. The CDR3 contains 15 residues. The trim removed 5 bases at V and 5 bases at J, leaving 5 bases unmatched. CDR1 PRHDT and CDR2 FYEKMQ come from the germline V gene (reference sequence). CDR3 region: CASSDRDRGNEKLFF. In nucleotides, the CDR3 is TGTGCCAGCAGCGATAGGGACAGGGGAAATGAAAAACTGTTTTTT.

This chain links TRBV10-2 with TRBJ2-7, with TRBD2 matching 7 bases. Germline V CDR1 and CDR2: WSHSY, SAAADI. This CDR3 contains 12 residues. Germline trimming cut 9 bases from V and 7 bases from J; bases unmatched to any gene: 9. This chain's CDR3 is CASQTTAGEQYF. CDR3 in DNA: TGCGCCAGTCAAACCACAGCGGGAGAGCAGTACTTC.

This clone was seen a handful of times. The rearrangement joins TRBV5-1 to TRBJ2-7; the D gene is possibly TRBD2 (5 bases). Trimming removed 2 bases from V and 0 bases from J, with 12 bases in between. The CDR3 extends over 15 amino acids. CDR1 is SGHRS and CDR2 is YFSETQ in the germline V gene. The CDR3 region is CASSFGGLSSYEQYF. The CDR3 DNA reads as TGCGCCAGCAGCTTTGGCGGGCTTTCCTCCTACGAGCAGTACTTC.

For this clone: A junction end diverges from the germline sequence, so it may reflect a read error. The chain has TRBV7-6 and TRBJ1-2; the match to TRBD1 covers 9 bases. The CDR3 is made up of 14 amino acids. Looked up from germline, CDR1 is SGHVS and CDR2 is FNYEAQ. The CDR3 sequence is CASTLDRGSYGYTF. The CDR3, as DNA: TGTGCCAGCACCTTAGACAGGGGGAGCTATGGCTACACCTTC.

This chain connects TRBV19 to TRBJ2-7; TRBD1 might be the D (6 bases). From germline, CDR1 is LNHDA and CDR2 SQIVND (reference sequence). The CDR3 sequence is 13 residues long. Trimming left V 9 bases short and J 6 bases short, with 18 bases between. As DNA, the CDR3 is TGTGCCAGAGGGGACAAGGGGGTCGGCGAGCAGTACTTC. Translating gives CARGDKGVGEQYF. Using reference TRBV19 and TRBJ2-7 for the parts outside the CDR3, the full variable domain is DGGITQSPKYLFRKEGQNVTLSCEQNLNHDAMYWYRQDPGQGLRLIYYSQIVNDFQKGDIAEGYSVSREKKESFPLTVTSAQKNPTAFYLCARGDKGVGEQYFGPGTRLTVT.

The rearrangement joins TRBV30 to TRBJ2-1; 9 bases match TRBD2. The junction had 2 bases not matched to a gene; V was cut back by 4 bases and J by 7 bases. Germline V gene lookup returns CDR1 GTSNPN and CDR2 SVGIG (reference sequence). The CDR3 loop spans 12 amino acids. The CDR3 DNA is TGTGCCTGGAAAGGACTAGCGAATGAGCAGTTCTTC. Its protein is CAWKGLANEQFF.

The genes are TRBV18 and TRBJ2-7, with D possibly being TRBD2 (5 bases). The V and J ends lost 0 bases and 5 bases respectively, with 8 bases between them. The CDR3 loop spans 13 amino acids. CDR1 KGHSH and CDR2 LQKENI come from the germline V gene. CDR3 loop: CASSPPNGDEQYF. For the CDR3, the DNA is TGTGCCAGCTCACCACCGAACGGGGACGAGCAGTACTTC. Supplemented by reference TRBV18 and TRBJ2-7, the full variable domain reads NAGVMQNPRHLVRRRGQEARLRCSPMKGHSHVYWYRQLPEEGLKFMVYLQKENIIDESGMPKERFSAEFPKEGPSILRIQQVVRGDSAAYFCASSPPNGDEQYFGPGTRLTVT.

This chain joins TRBV5-5 and TRBJ1-4; TRBD1 is a possible D gene (5 bases). Germline V CDR1 and CDR2: SGHKS, YYEKEE (reference sequence). Trimming took 6 bases from V and 5 from J, leaving 14 bases between them. The CDR3 spans 14 residues. For the CDR3, the DNA is TGTGCCAGCACCACGCGGGGGGGAAATGAAAAACTGTTTTTT. Amino acids: CASTTRGGNEKLFF.

The rearrangement links TRBV28 to TRBJ1-2; D is possibly TRBD1 (6 bases). The CDR3 totals 13 residues. Germline loops: CDR1 MDHEN, CDR2 SYDVKM. V lost 8 bases and J lost 10, with 20 bases in between. The chain's CDR3 is CASEGEGKRYYTF. CDR3 nucleotides: TGTGCCAGCGAGGGGGAGGGGAAGCGGTACTACACCTTC.

Of note for this clone: The sample has other DNA sequences that encode this CDR3 too. The genes are TRBV18 and TRBJ2-7; D remains ambiguous. The V gene's germline CDR1 is KGHSH and CDR2 LQKENI. Trimming stripped 2 bases from V and 3 bases from J, with 8 bases between. The CDR3 has 13 residues. CDR3 DNA sequence: TGTGCCAGCTCACCAAGGCGGAGCTACGAGCAGTACTTC. Residues: CASSPRRSYEQYF.

This clone occurred a few times. An end of the junction does not agree with germline; a read error may underlie this. V gene TRBV30 combines with J gene TRBJ1-4, with 7 bases matching TRBD1. The CDR3 has 12 amino acids. Germline CDR1 and CDR2: GTSNPN and SVGIG (reference sequence). CDR3 in DNA: TGTGCCGGGAGACAGGGAAATGAAAAACTGTTTTTT. Amino acid sequence: CAGRQGNEKLFF.

This rearrangement joins TRBV12-5 to TRBJ2-2; no clear D gene. Trimming left V 3 bases short and J 7 bases short, with 6 bases between. The CDR3 spans 12 residues. CDR1 LGHNT and CDR2 FRNRAP come from the germline V gene. The chain's CDR3 is CASGFLSGELFF. The CDR3 bases are TGTGCTAGTGGTTTCTTGAGCGGGGAGCTGTTTTTT.

The chain joins TRBV21-1 to TRBJ2-1; the table names TRBD1, a call not compared with the DNA. TRBV21-1 is assigned pseudogene status. The CDR3 has 14 amino acids. CDR3 in DNA: TGTGCCAGCAGCAAAGTTGCGCAGGCCCGTGGGCAGTTCTTC. Its protein product is CASSKVAQARGQFF.

This clone was detected only once. The chain joins TRBV6-5 to TRBJ2-7, with 7 bases lining up with TRBD2. V lost 5 bases and J lost 3; bases outside the gene matches: 7. The CDR3 totals 14 residues. Germline CDR1 MNHEY, CDR2 SVGAGI. The CDR3 here is CASSGAGVFYEQYF. CDR3 bases: TGTGCCAGCAGTGGGGCGGGAGTGTTCTACGAGCAGTACTTC.

The chain recombines TRBV11-2 with TRBJ2-2, with a possible D match to TRBD2 (7 bases). The V and J ends lost 3 bases and 6 bases respectively, with 11 bases between them. Looked up from germline, CDR1 is SGHAT and CDR2 is FQNNGV. The CDR3 runs to 14 residues. The CDR3 loop is CASSLGAGAGELFF. The DNA for the CDR3 is TGTGCCAGCAGCTTGGGGGCGGGGGCCGGGGAGCTGTTTTTT.

This clone was seen a handful of times. This chain connects TRBV6-5 to TRBJ2-7, with a weak D call TRBD2 (5 bases). V was pared by 6 bases and J by 0 bases, with 9 bases between. Germline-derived CDR1 and CDR2 are MNHEY and SVGAGI. This CDR3 region has 13 residues. The CDR3 protein is CASSEGSSYEQYF. For the CDR3, the DNA is TGTGCCAGCAGCGAAGGGAGCTCCTACGAGCAGTACTTC.

This clone was counted only a few times. V gene TRBV7-3 combines with J gene TRBJ1-1, with D possibly TRBD1 on 6 matching bases. Germline loops: CDR1 SGHTA, CDR2 FQGTGA. Between the trimmed V and J ends, which lost 6 bases and 7 bases, there was a span of 15 bases. The CDR3 consists of 13 residues. CDR3 nucleotides: TGTGCCAGCAGTTTTTCCCACAGGGATGAAGCTTTCTTT. This translates into CASSFSHRDEAFF.

Worth noting for this clone: The sample holds other DNA sequences that translate to the same CDR3. J is TRBJ2-1 and V is TRBV7-9; the D is unclear. The germline V and J ends were trimmed by 1 base and 6 bases, with 7 bases remaining between them. From germline, CDR1 is SEHNR and CDR2 FQNEAQ (reference sequence). The CDR3 is 13 amino acids. CDR3 amino acids: CASSLVASNEQFF. The CDR3, as DNA: TGTGCCAGCAGCTTAGTGGCGAGCAATGAGCAGTTCTTC.

This chain links TRBV25-1 with TRBJ1-2, with TRBD1 as a possible D gene (6 bases). CDR3 length: 14 amino acids. Per the germline V gene, CDR1 is MGHDK and CDR2 is SYGVNS. V gave up 5 bases and J gave up 5 bases, with 15 bases separating them. The CDR3 spells CASSLVGGRYGYTF. CDR3 sequence (DNA): TGTGCCAGCAGTTTAGTGGGGGGCCGGTATGGCTACACCTTC.

The chain carries TRBV28 and TRBJ1-2, with D uncertain. From germline, CDR1 is MDHEN and CDR2 SYDVKM. This CDR3 is built from 11 residues. Trimming stripped 9 bases from V and 4 bases from J, with 9 bases between. The CDR3 DNA reads as TGTGCCAGTTCCGGGCCCTATGGCTACACCTTC. It yields the protein CASSGPYGYTF.

The J gene is TRBJ2-5, the V gene TRBV6-5; possible D gene TRBD1, 6 bases. This CDR3 spans 14 amino acids. Germline CDR1 MNHEY, CDR2 SVGAGI. V was clipped by 5 bases and J by 5 bases, with 15 bases between them. The CDR3 DNA reads as TGTGCCAGCAGTCCAGGGGATTATTGGGAGACCCAGTACTTC. Protein sequence: CASSPGDYWETQYF.

This sequence joins TRBV19 and TRBJ2-2; TRBD2 matches 14 bases. CDR1 is LNHDA, CDR2 SQIVND, per germline (reference sequence). The junction had 4 bases not matched to a gene; V was cut back by 7 bases and J by 6 bases. The CDR3 has 15 residues. In nucleotides, the CDR3 is TGTGCCAGTAAGGGACTAGCGGGGGCAGCCGGGGAGCTGTTTTTT. The encoded protein is CASKGLAGAAGELFF.

As for this clone: The sample contains more than one DNA sequence encoding this CDR3. This chain connects TRBV19 to TRBJ1-1; D is possibly TRBD1 (5 bases). The V and J ends lost 3 bases and 0 bases respectively, with 8 bases between them. Germline V CDR1 and CDR2: LNHDA, SQIVND (reference sequence). The CDR3 loop spans 14 amino acids. The CDR3 loop reads CASSIRGMNTEAFF. The CDR3 DNA follows: TGTGCCAGTAGTATTCGGGGGATGAACACTGAAGCTTTCTTT.

The genes are TRBV30 and TRBJ2-3; TRBD2 aligns across 11 bases. The CDR3 contains 17 residues. CDR1 is GTSNPN and CDR2 is SVGIG in the germline V gene (reference sequence). After removal of 4 bases from V and 0 bases from J, the junction contained 9 bases not matched to a gene. The CDR3 DNA is TGTGCCTGGACTTTAGCGGGAGGGCACCCTAGCACAGATACGCAGTATTTT. It is translated as CAWTLAGGHPSTDTQYF.

The chain has TRBV15 and TRBJ2-3, with a possible D match to TRBD1 (6 bases). The CDR3 is 17 residues long. Deletions cut 0 bases from V and 0 bases from J, with 13 bases between. The germline gives CDR1 LNHNV, CDR2 YYDKDF (reference sequence). The DNA for the CDR3 is TGTGCCACCAGCAGAGAGTGGGGGCCTCTTAGCACAGATACGCAGTATTTT. It encodes CATSREWGPLSTDTQYF.

Comments on this clone: The sample holds other DNA sequences that translate to the same CDR3. V is TRBV5-6 and J is TRBJ2-7; TRBD2 might be the D (5 bases). This CDR3 contains 13 residues. Trimming removed 2 bases from V and 3 bases from J, with 9 bases in between. Germline CDR1 SGHDT, CDR2 YYEEEE. The CDR3, as DNA: TGTGCCAGCAGCTTTACCGGGGTCTACGAGCAGTACTTC. Its protein product is CASSFTGVYEQYF.

The J gene is TRBJ2-3, the V gene TRBV19, with D unresolved. V was pared by 5 bases and J by 2 bases, with 8 bases between. The CDR3 has 13 amino acids. The germline V gene has CDR1 LNHDA and CDR2 SQIVND (reference sequence). The CDR3 loop reads CASSDRITDTQYF. CDR3 coding DNA: TGTGCCAGTAGTGACCGAATCACAGATACGCAGTATTTT. The full variable domain, its missing parts supplied by reference TRBV19 and TRBJ2-3, is DGGITQSPKYLFRKEGQNVTLSCEQNLNHDAMYWYRQDPGQGLRLIYYSQIVNDFQKGDIAEGYSVSREKKESFPLTVTSAQKNPTAFYLCASSDRITDTQYFGPGTRLTVL.